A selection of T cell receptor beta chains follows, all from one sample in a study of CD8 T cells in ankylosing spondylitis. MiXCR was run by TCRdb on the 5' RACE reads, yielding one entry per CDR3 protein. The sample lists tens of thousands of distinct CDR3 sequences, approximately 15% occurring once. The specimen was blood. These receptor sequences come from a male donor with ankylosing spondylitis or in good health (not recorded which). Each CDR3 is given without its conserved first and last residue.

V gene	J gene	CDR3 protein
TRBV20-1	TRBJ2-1	SAREGSGASSYNEQF
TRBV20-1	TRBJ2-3	SARDWGGAGTDTQY
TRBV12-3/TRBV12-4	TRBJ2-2	ASSLSGRVSGELF
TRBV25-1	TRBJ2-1	ASSKKGYEQF
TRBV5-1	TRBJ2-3	ASSLRTSTDTQY
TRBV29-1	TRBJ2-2	SAWTLNTGELF
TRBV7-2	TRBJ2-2	ASSSHGELF
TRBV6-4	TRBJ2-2	ASSAHQNTGELF
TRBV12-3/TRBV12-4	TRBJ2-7	ASRLLLREQY
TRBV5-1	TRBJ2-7	ASSLTSGNYEQY
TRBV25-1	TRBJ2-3	ASSEYRGDTDTQY
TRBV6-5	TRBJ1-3	ASSYRSPSGNTIY
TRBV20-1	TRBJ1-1	SARGSPNAEAF